This passage covers 27 T cell receptor beta chains from one sample sequenced in a study of T-cell reconstitution after alpha-beta-depleted transplantation in children. TCRbeta library preparation incorporated unique molecular identifiers. MiXCR, applied by TCRdb to the PCR reads, yields one record per CDR3 protein. The sample yields around 370,000 distinct CDR3 sequences, around 15% seen once. Sequencing used PBMCs, mostly from graft donor cells, obtained 360 days after TCRalphabeta/CD19-depleted stem cell transplant. These receptor sequences come from a male patient aged 2-10 years who had a stem cell transplant for acute lymphoblastic leukemia, so the T cells may come from the graft donor.

This clonotype was detected only a few times. The V call is TRBV18, the J call TRBJ2-6; D remains ambiguous. The CDR3 extends over 16 amino acids. Trimming stripped 5 bases from V and 0 bases from J, with 11 bases between. The V gene's germline CDR1 is KGHSH and CDR2 LQKENI. CDR3 sequence reads: CASSSSRSSGANVLTF. For the CDR3, the DNA is TGTGCCAGCTCATCCTCGAGGAGCTCTGGGGCCAACGTCCTGACTTTC. Looking up the rest from reference TRBV18 and TRBJ2-6 gives the full variable domain: NAGVMQNPRHLVRRRGQEARLRCSPMKGHSHVYWYRQLPEEGLKFMVYLQKENIIDESGMPKERFSAEFPKEGPSILRIQQVVRGDSAAYFCASSSSRSSGANVLTFGAGSRLTVL.

The genes are TRBV7-2 and TRBJ1-1; 7 bases map to TRBD1. CDR3 size: 15 residues. The V gene's germline CDR1 is SGHTA and CDR2 FQGNSA. Trimming removed 7 bases from V and 4 bases from J; junction bases left unmatched: 12. CDR3: CASTLGRGQGTEAFF. The CDR3 DNA follows: TGTGCCAGCACCCTTGGAAGGGGGCAGGGCACTGAAGCTTTCTTT. Full variable domain (rest looked up from reference TRBV7-2 and TRBJ1-1): GAGVSQSPSNKVTEKGKDVELRCDPISGHTALYWYRQSLGQGLEFLIYFQGNSAPDKSGLPSDRFSAERTGGSVSTLTIQRTQQEDSAVYLCASTLGRGQGTEAFFGQGTRLTVV.

The rearrangement uses TRBV3-1 and TRBJ2-7; 7 bases agree with TRBD2. After removal of 2 bases from V and 6 bases from J, the junction contained 7 bases not matched to a gene. The germline CDR1 and CDR2 sequences are LGHDT and YNNKEL (reference sequence). This CDR3 has 14 residues. The chain's CDR3 is CASSQRRERSEQYF. The CDR3 DNA reads TGTGCCAGCAGCCAAAGGCGGGAGAGGAGCGAGCAGTACTTC.

V usage is TRBV28 and J usage is TRBJ2-1; no firm D call. Germline V lookup: CDR1 MDHEN, CDR2 SYDVKM. With 2 bases removed from V and 0 bases from J, the gap between germline ends came to 8 bases. This CDR3 has 15 residues. The CDR3, as DNA: TGTGCCAGCAGTTTAGGGCGGAACTCCTACAATGAGCAGTTCTTC. It translates to CASSLGRNSYNEQFF.

This clonotype was picked up a small number of times. The genes are TRBV28 and TRBJ2-1; D unclear. Germline-derived CDR1 and CDR2 are MDHEN and SYDVKM. The CDR3 covers 15 residues. The germline V and J ends were trimmed by 0 bases and 5 bases, with 11 bases remaining between them. Here the CDR3 reads CASSLWGIRDNEQFF. Written as DNA, the CDR3 is TGTGCCAGCAGTTTATGGGGGATCCGAGACAATGAGCAGTTCTTC.

This clonotype was seen ten or more times. CDR3 DNA: TGTGCCAGCGGATTATTCCACGAGCAGTACTTC. This translates into CASGLFHEQYF. This chain uses TRBV12-3 or TRBV12-4 with TRBJ2-7; D gene uncertain. Trimming pared 8 bases from V and 5 bases from J, leaving 10 bases between. The CDR3 consists of 11 residues.

This clonotype was detected a few times. The gene calls are TRBV27 and TRBJ1-1; D unresolved. Trimming cost V 10 bases and J 0 bases, with 9 bases left between them. This CDR3 comprises 12 residues. Germline assignment: CDR1 MNHEY and CDR2 SMNVEV (reference sequence). CDR3 sequence: CATRALNTEAFF. The CDR3 DNA reads as TGTGCCACCCGAGCCCTGAACACTGAAGCTTTCTTT.

V and J are TRBV28 and TRBJ2-1, with D perhaps TRBD1 or TRBD2 (6 bases each). V was trimmed by 6 bases and J by 5 bases, leaving 17 bases between them. Germline-derived CDR1 and CDR2 are MDHEN and SYDVKM. The CDR3 consists of 15 residues. The CDR3: CASSPGAGPNNEQFF. CDR3 DNA: TGTGCCAGCAGCCCGGGGGCAGGGCCCAACAATGAGCAGTTCTTC.

This chain joins TRBV4-3 and TRBJ2-7, with D unclear. The ends were cut back, 0 bases at V and 0 bases at J, with 9 bases in the middle. The CDR3 is made up of 15 amino acids. In germline, CDR1 is LGHNA, CDR2 YSLEER. Written as DNA, the CDR3 is TGCGCCAGCAGCCAAGAGGTCACCGTCTCCTACGAGCAGTACTTC. Protein: CASSQEVTVSYEQYF.

This rearrangement joins TRBV7-6 to TRBJ2-7; D ambiguous. Looked up from germline, CDR1 is SGHVS and CDR2 is FNYEAQ. This CDR3 has 13 amino acids. The V end lost 6 bases, the J end lost 6 bases, and 15 bases lay between the germline ends. CDR3 sequence reads: CASSSPRLAEQYF. The CDR3 coding sequence is TGTGCCAGCAGTTCTCCGCGCCTTGCCGAGCAGTACTTC.

This clonotype occurred a few times. V usage is TRBV5-1 and J usage is TRBJ2-7; 9 bases agree with TRBD1. The CDR3 spans 15 residues. V dropped 0 bases and J dropped 3; count of bases not matched to a gene: 4. Germline CDR1 reads SGHRS; CDR2 reads YFSETQ. The CDR3: CASSLAGQGGYEQYF. The CDR3, as DNA: TGCGCCAGCAGCTTGGCGGGACAGGGTGGCTACGAGCAGTACTTC.

This chain joins TRBV28 and TRBJ2-7, with 13 bases that match TRBD2. CDR1 and CDR2 (germline): MDHEN, SYDVKM. The CDR3 covers 17 residues. V was pared by 1 base and J by 5 bases, with 8 bases of the junction left unmatched. The CDR3 spells CASSLYGLAGVNHEQYF. The CDR3 DNA is TGTGCCAGCAGTTTATACGGACTAGCGGGAGTGAACCACGAGCAGTACTTC.

In its sample, this clonotype was seen many times. This chain uses TRBV24-1 with TRBJ2-3; D may be TRBD2 (5 bases). CDR3 size: 11 residues. Trimming removed 8 bases at V and 8 bases at J, with 10 bases between. Germline values: CDR1 KGHDR, CDR2 SFDVKD. The CDR3 region is CATMWAGTQYF. The CDR3 bases are TGTGCCACCATGTGGGCGGGTACGCAGTATTTT.

V usage is TRBV7-2 and J usage is TRBJ2-1; unclear D gene. Germline V gene data show CDR1 as SGHTA and CDR2 as FQGNSA. CDR3 length: 13 amino acids. The ends were cut back, 3 bases at V and 4 bases at J, with 7 bases in the middle. CDR3 loop: CASSFAEYNEQFF. Written as DNA, the CDR3 is TGTGCCAGCAGCTTTGCGGAGTACAATGAGCAGTTCTTC.

In its sample, this clonotype was seen once. The chain joins TRBV3-1 to TRBJ2-3, with 9 bases that match TRBD2. Trimming cost V 0 bases and J 2 bases; bases outside gene matches: 3. CDR1 LGHDT and CDR2 YNNKEL come from the germline V gene (reference sequence). The CDR3 has 16 amino acids. CDR3 DNA sequence: TGTGCCAGCAGCCAAGATCCTAGCGGGAACACAGATACGCAGTATTTT. This translates into CASSQDPSGNTDTQYF.

The sample holds a few counts of this clonotype. The V gene is TRBV12-3 or TRBV12-4, the J gene TRBJ2-1; 7 nucleotides line up with TRBD2. CDR3 size: 14 residues. Germline trimming cut 5 bases from V and 6 bases from J; bases unmatched to any gene: 7. DNA for the CDR3: TGTGCCAGCAGTCCCGAAGCGGGACCCAATGAGCAGTTCTTC. This translates into CASSPEAGPNEQFF.

This clonotype was picked up many times. This chain joins TRBV29-1 and TRBJ2-1; D is ambiguous. V lost 2 bases to trimming and J lost 2 bases, with 7 bases between them. The CDR3 runs 13 residues. CDR1 is SQVTM and CDR2 is ANQGSEA in the germline V gene. CDR3 region: CSVEWTAYNEQFF. CDR3 DNA sequence: TGCAGCGTTGAATGGACGGCCTACAATGAGCAGTTCTTC.

A remark on this clonotype: It is likely a read error, because the conserved phenylalanine at the end of the CDR3 is missing. This chain uses TRBV7-2 with TRBJ2-7, with 9 bases fitting TRBD2. The CDR3 runs 14 residues. CDR1 is SGHTA, CDR2 FQGNSA, per germline. With V trimmed by 7 bases and J by 3 bases, 7 bases remained unmatched. CDR3 in DNA: TGTGCCAGCACCCCGATTAGCGGGAGCTACGAGCAGTACTAC. It codes for CASTPISGSYEQYY.

As DNA, the CDR3 is TGCGCCAGCAGCCCCAACGGAGGCTCTGGGGCCAACGTCCTGACTTTC. Amino acids: CASSPNGGSGANVLTF. The V call is TRBV4-3, the J call TRBJ2-6; D is possibly TRBD2 (5 bases). The germline CDR1 and CDR2 sequences are LGHNA and YSLEER. This CDR3 has 16 amino acids. V shed 4 bases and J shed 0 bases, with 10 bases lying between them.

This clonotype appeared a few times. The chain recombines TRBV7-2 with TRBJ2-7; D is possibly TRBD2 (6 bases). The V gene lost 3 bases and the J gene lost 4 bases, with 16 bases spanning the gap. Germline CDR1 SGHTA, CDR2 FQGNSA. CDR3 length equals 15 residues. CDR3 region: CASSFAPTSLYEQYF. CDR3 nucleotide sequence: TGTGCCAGCAGCTTCGCCCCCACTAGCTTATACGAGCAGTACTTC.

The chain combines TRBV6-2 or TRBV6-3 with TRBJ1-5; 8 bases fit TRBD1. CDR1 MNHEY and CDR2 SVGEGT come from the germline V gene. There are 18 residues in the CDR3. With V trimmed by 2 bases and J by 0 bases, 9 bases remained unmatched. CDR3 in amino acids: CASSYETGAYYSNQPQHF. CDR3 DNA: TGTGCCAGCAGTTACGAGACAGGGGCGTATTATAGCAATCAGCCCCAGCATTTT.

The rearrangement links TRBV24-1 to TRBJ2-2; TRBD1 is a possible D gene (7 bases). Germline lookup yields CDR1 KGHDR and CDR2 SFDVKD. Trimming stripped 4 bases from V and 4 bases from J, with 15 bases between. This CDR3 spans 16 amino acids. The CDR3 sequence is CATSEARRGPTGELFF. CDR3 DNA sequence: TGTGCCACCAGTGAGGCCCGGAGGGGGCCCACCGGGGAGCTGTTTTTT.

In this sample, this clonotype turned up a few times. The V gene is TRBV10-3, the J gene TRBJ2-7, with 7 positions matching TRBD2. Germline V gene lookup returns CDR1 ENHRY and CDR2 SYGVKD. The ends lost 7 bases at V and 5 bases at J; junction bases unmatched: 8. This CDR3 contains 13 residues. CDR3 loop: CAITSGGGDEQYF. The CDR3 DNA reads TGTGCCATCACCTCCGGCGGGGGAGACGAGCAGTACTTC.

This clonotype was seen a handful of times. The chain carries TRBV20-1 and TRBJ2-3; maybe TRBD2 (6 bases). The CDR3 is made up of 14 amino acids. V lost 4 bases and J lost 5, with 16 bases in between. CDR1 and CDR2 (germline): DFQATT, SNEGSKA (reference sequence). The CDR3 nucleotides are TGCAGTGCTACCGGGACTGCTAATGGAGATACGCAGTATTTT. Translating it yields CSATGTANGDTQYF.

In its sample, this clonotype was seen many times. The rearrangement links TRBV27 to TRBJ1-1; D unresolved. This CDR3 is built from 14 residues. V was pared by 0 bases and J by 3 bases, with 8 bases between. Germline V CDR1 and CDR2: MNHEY, SMNVEV (reference sequence). CDR3 amino acids: CASSLSGSHTEAFF. The CDR3 nucleotides read TGTGCCAGCAGTTTATCGGGGTCGCACACTGAAGCTTTCTTT.

Many counts were recorded for this clonotype. The chain carries TRBV20-1 and TRBJ2-3; 8 nucleotides agree with TRBD2. V trimming: 3 bases; J trimming: 3 bases; junction bases outside the gene matches: 5. The CDR3 has 14 amino acids. CDR1 and CDR2 (germline): DFQATT, SNEGSKA (reference sequence). CDR3 residues: CSASDSGSTDTQYF. The CDR3 DNA reads TGCAGTGCTAGTGACAGCGGGAGTACAGATACGCAGTATTTT.

This clonotype was detected a few times. The chain joins TRBV28 to TRBJ1-1; D is possibly TRBD1 (6 bases). V dropped 6 bases and J dropped 5 bases, with 16 bases sitting between them. This CDR3 has 14 amino acids. Germline assignment: CDR1 MDHEN and CDR2 SYDVKM. The CDR3 bases are TGTGCCAGCAGCTTCAGGGGTTCGAGGACTGAAGCTTTCTTT. This codes for CASSFRGSRTEAFF.